The 24 T cell receptor beta chains reported below all come from one sample, sequenced in a study of response to subunit inactivated influenza vaccine. TCRdb passed the RT-PCR reads through MiXCR, listing each CDR3 protein once. This table has fewer than 650,000 distinct CDR3 sequences, 10% to 15% appearing once. Material: PBMCs from blood, obtained roughly 47 days after vaccination. The receptors were gathered from a man aged 50-60 years who received an inactivated influenza vaccine.

This chain uses TRBV13 with TRBJ2-1, with a possible D match to TRBD2 (7 bases). The germline V gene encodes CDR1 PRHDT and CDR2 FYEKMQ (reference sequence). Trimming left V 3 bases short and J 7 bases short, with 19 bases between. The CDR3 is made up of 16 amino acids. This CDR3 reads CASSLGGPNPANEQFF. CDR3 nucleotides: TGTGCCAGCAGCTTGGGGGGGCCGAACCCGGCAAATGAGCAGTTCTTC.

This clonotype was counted a few times. This chain joins TRBV29-1 and TRBJ1-5, with 9 nucleotides matching TRBD1. CDR3 length: 14 residues. Per germline, CDR1 SQVTM and CDR2 ANQGSEA. Losses at the gene ends were 6 bases for V and 2 bases for J; bases not matched to a gene: 5. In nucleotides, the CDR3 is TGCAGCGTCGGGGACAGGGAGGGCAATCAGCCCCAGCATTTT. It translates to CSVGDREGNQPQHF. Complete variable domain (other parts from reference TRBV29-1 and TRBJ1-5): SAVISQKPSRDICQRGTSLTIQCQVDSQVTMMFWYRQQPGQSLTLIATANQGSEATYESGFVIDKFPISRPNLTFSTLTVSNMSPEDSSIYLCSVGDREGNQPQHFGDGTRLSIL.

This clonotype was detected many times. V gene TRBV20-1 combines with J gene TRBJ2-1, with D maybe TRBD2 (6 bases). The CDR3 covers 15 residues. Germline V gene lookup returns CDR1 DFQATT and CDR2 SNEGSKA (reference sequence). Trimming pared 3 bases from V and 0 bases from J, leaving 12 bases between. CDR3 bases: TGCAGTGCTAGGCTGGGTAGCGGCTCCTACAATGAGCAGTTCTTC. Protein sequence: CSARLGSGSYNEQFF.

The rearrangement links TRBV5-1 to TRBJ2-1, with 10 bases that match TRBD2. The CDR3 runs 17 residues. Germline CDR1 is SGHRS and CDR2 is YFSETQ. J was trimmed by 2 bases and V by 0 bases; bases with no gene match: 5. In nucleotides, the CDR3 is TGCGCCAGCAGCTTGGTGGTAGCGGGGGGCACCTACAATGAGCAGTTCTTC. Amino acid sequence: CASSLVVAGGTYNEQFF.

This clonotype was observed a handful of times. The chain joins TRBV7-2 to TRBJ1-3, with D possibly matching TRBD1 (5 bases). Trimming removed 3 bases from V and 8 bases from J, with 14 bases in between. Germline lookup yields CDR1 SGHTA and CDR2 FQGNSA. This CDR3 contains 14 residues. The CDR3 loop reads CASSFGVMGDTIYF. The CDR3 DNA is TGTGCCAGCAGCTTTGGGGTTATGGGGGACACCATATATTTT.

This clonotype was recorded many times. The chain couples TRBV27 to TRBJ2-7; 13 nucleotides match TRBD2. Germline V gene sequence: CDR1 MNHEY, CDR2 SMNVEV (reference sequence). The CDR3 sequence is 14 residues long. With V trimmed by 6 bases and J by 6 bases, 5 bases remained unmatched. The chain's CDR3 is CASSIRTSGGEQYF. CDR3 in DNA: TGTGCCAGCAGCATAAGGACTAGCGGGGGCGAGCAGTACTTC.

This clonotype was found many times. The J gene is TRBJ2-5, the V gene TRBV29-1, with D perhaps TRBD1 or TRBD2 (5 bases each). Trimming pared 5 bases from V and 4 bases from J, leaving 20 bases between. Germline CDR1 is SQVTM and CDR2 is ANQGSEA. The CDR3 contains 15 residues. In DNA form, the CDR3 reads TGCAGCGTTCGCCGGGACGGTTTTAGTGGAGAGACCCAGTACTTC. Translated: CSVRRDGFSGETQYF.

The CDR3 DNA follows: TGCAGCGTCGACCCCACGGCCCCTACAGGGGGGTGGGAGACCCAGTACTTC. This sequence encodes CSVDPTAPTGGWETQYF. This sequence joins TRBV29-1 and TRBJ2-5; 8 bases map to TRBD1. Per the germline V gene, CDR1 is SQVTM and CDR2 is ANQGSEA. This CDR3 spans 17 amino acids. The V gene end was trimmed by 6 bases and the J gene end by 5 bases; junction bases not matched to a gene: 20.

This clonotype was counted only a few times. This rearrangement joins TRBV11-2 to TRBJ2-5; TRBD1 is a possible D gene (6 bases). CDR1 and CDR2 from the germline V gene are SGHAT and FQNNGV. This CDR3 spans 16 amino acids. Trimming shortened V by 4 bases and J by 4 bases, and 19 bases separated the two germline ends. CDR3 protein: CASSSHRAQLGETQYF. The CDR3 bases are TGTGCCAGCAGCTCCCACAGGGCCCAACTCGGAGAGACCCAGTACTTC.

This clonotype was seen more than once but under ten times. The chain employs TRBV5-1 and TRBJ2-1, with D tentatively TRBD2 (5 bases). This CDR3 spans 14 amino acids. Germline-derived CDR1 and CDR2 are SGHRS and YFSETQ. The V end lost 0 bases, the J end lost 10 bases, and 14 bases lay between the germline ends. The CDR3 nucleotides read TGCGCCAGCAGCTTGGGGGCGCCGAGGAGGGAGCAGTTCTTC. Amino acids: CASSLGAPRREQFF.

The J gene is TRBJ1-1, the V gene TRBV20-1; a possible D gene is TRBD1 (5 bases). The CDR3 contains 14 residues. Deletions cut 0 bases from V and 6 bases from J, with 14 bases between. The germline V gene has CDR1 DFQATT and CDR2 SNEGSKA (reference sequence). CDR3 nucleotide sequence: TGCAGTGCTAGAGATGGGGGTAGGTTCGCTGAAGCTTTCTTT. Its protein is CSARDGGRFAEAFF.

This clonotype was counted a few times. The chain links TRBV27 to TRBJ2-7, with 9 bases lining up with TRBD2. The CDR3 has 16 amino acids. V dropped 6 bases and J dropped 0; count of bases not matched to a gene: 9. CDR1 is MNHEY and CDR2 is SMNVEV in the germline V gene (reference sequence). CDR3 bases: TGTGCCAGCAGCCCCTCTCCTAGCGGGGTCTCCTACGAGCAGTACTTC. Protein sequence: CASSPSPSGVSYEQYF.

This clonotype was picked up a small number of times. The rearrangement uses TRBV20-1 and TRBJ2-2, with 15 bases matching TRBD2. Losses at the gene ends were 6 bases for V and 6 bases for J; bases not matched to a gene: 11. This CDR3 is built from 17 residues. CDR1 is DFQATT, CDR2 SNEGSKA, per germline (reference sequence). This CDR3 reads CSALGTSGGQSPGELFF. The CDR3 nucleotides read TGCAGTGCGCTAGGGACTAGCGGGGGGCAATCACCCGGGGAGCTGTTTTTT.

There are a few counts of this clonotype. The rearrangement uses TRBV4-1 and TRBJ2-1, with TRBD2 matching over 10 bases. The CDR3 length is 15 residues. Germline-derived CDR1 and CDR2 are MGHRA and YSYEKL. The ends lost 5 bases at V and 6 bases at J; junction bases unmatched: 7. Here the CDR3 DNA reads TGCGCCAGCAGCGATGAGAGCGGGGGGGTCAATGAGCAGTTCTTC. This encodes CASSDESGGVNEQFF.

V gene TRBV20-1 combines with J gene TRBJ2-3, with a tentative D call TRBD2 (7 bases). Germline V lookup: CDR1 DFQATT, CDR2 SNEGSKA (reference sequence). The CDR3 has 16 residues. V was cut by 6 bases and J by 0 bases, with 19 bases left in between. CDR3 region: CSAPGRGGVSTDTQYF. Written as DNA, the CDR3 is TGCAGTGCCCCAGGGAGAGGGGGGGTTAGCACAGATACGCAGTATTTT.

In its sample, this clonotype was seen a few times. The V gene is TRBV6-1, the J gene TRBJ1-1; tentatively, D is TRBD1 (5 bases). The CDR3 extends over 14 amino acids. CDR1 MNHNS and CDR2 SASEGT come from the germline V gene. V shed 4 bases and J shed 3 bases, with 12 bases lying between them. CDR3 nucleotide sequence: TGTGCCAGCAGTGTTTCGGGGGGGGACACTGAAGCTTTCTTT. Encoded protein: CASSVSGGDTEAFF.

The chain recombines TRBV28 with TRBJ2-7, with D tentatively TRBD1 (6 bases). CDR3 length equals 16 residues. Trimming took off 4 bases at V and 0 bases at J, with 16 bases between the two ends. Germline V CDR1 and CDR2: MDHEN, SYDVKM. The CDR3 nucleotides are TGTGCCAGCAGTTCGTCCGCCGGGACAAGCTCCTACGAGCAGTACTTC. Translating it yields CASSSSAGTSSYEQYF.

The CDR3 protein is CASSPDISGKGEQYF. The CDR3 DNA is TGTGCCAGCAGTCCCGATATATCCGGGAAAGGCGAGCAGTACTTC. This rearrangement joins TRBV12-3 or TRBV12-4 to TRBJ2-7; D perhaps matches TRBD2 (5 bases). Trimming stripped 5 bases from V and 6 bases from J, with 20 bases between. The CDR3 totals 15 residues.

V usage is TRBV5-6 and J usage is TRBJ2-7; the match to TRBD2 covers 7 bases. Germline lookup yields CDR1 SGHDT and CDR2 YYEEEE. Trimming took 2 bases from V and 13 from J; bases not matched to a gene: 6. The CDR3 has 11 residues. CDR3 sequence (DNA): TGTGCCAGCAGCTTTGGACTAGAATCCTACTTC. Residues: CASSFGLESYF.

The V and J genes are TRBV7-9 and TRBJ2-3; 10 bases fit TRBD2. CDR3 length: 16 residues. CDR1 SEHNR and CDR2 FQNEAQ come from the germline V gene (reference sequence). The V gene end was trimmed by 6 bases and the J gene end by 3 bases; junction bases not matched to a gene: 9. CDR3 protein: CASSVKGLAPTDTQYF. In DNA, the CDR3 is TGTGCCAGCAGTGTGAAGGGACTAGCGCCGACAGATACGCAGTATTTT.

The chain couples TRBV7-2 to TRBJ2-2; 13 nucleotides line up with TRBD2. The germline gives CDR1 SGHTA, CDR2 FQGNSA. This CDR3 is built from 15 residues. V dropped 5 bases and J dropped 6; count of bases not matched to a gene: 3. CDR3 protein: CASSRLAGGPGELFF. CDR3 DNA sequence: TGTGCCAGCAGCAGACTAGCGGGGGGCCCCGGGGAGCTGTTTTTT.

This chain joins TRBV7-2 and TRBJ1-2, with TRBD1 as a possible D gene (5 bases). The CDR3 has 14 residues. Germline CDR1 SGHTA, CDR2 FQGNSA. V was shortened by 5 bases and J by 4 bases, with 14 bases between the two germline ends. The CDR3 sequence: CASSPRGDLYGYTF. As DNA, the CDR3 is TGTGCCAGCAGCCCACGGGGGGATCTCTATGGCTACACCTTC.

The rearrangement joins TRBV29-1 to TRBJ1-2; possibly TRBD1 for D (6 bases). The CDR3 length is 12 residues. V dropped 5 bases and J dropped 5 bases, with 12 bases sitting between them. The germline V gene encodes CDR1 SQVTM and CDR2 ANQGSEA. The CDR3 bases are TGCAGCGTTACGGGACATACTTATGGCTACACCTTC. The encoded protein is CSVTGHTYGYTF.

V usage is TRBV29-1 and J usage is TRBJ1-2; D might be TRBD1 (5 bases). The CDR3 covers 15 residues. Germline V gives CDR1 SQVTM, CDR2 ANQGSEA. The V end was cut by 3 bases, the J end by 3 bases, with 17 bases between. The CDR3 sequence is CSVERDGDVDYGYTF. The CDR3 region has the DNA TGCAGCGTTGAGCGGGACGGCGATGTTGACTATGGCTACACCTTC.